The clone carrying this T cell receptor beta chain was observed a few times. Its cognate antigen is unknown. Unique molecular identifiers were present in the TCR beta cDNA libraries. One entry per CDR3 protein, called by TCRdb with MiXCR from the PCR reads. The sample includes some 450,000 distinct CDR3 sequences, over 35% of them seen just once. Trimming took 2 bases from V and 2 from J, leaving 7 bases between them. This CDR3 has 13 amino acids. The entry originates in a study of post-analysis software for immune sequencing data. Study-level findings and limits: There were five or six TRBV segments more frequent in patients than controls, and TRBV5-6, TRBV5-1 and TRBV20-1 were among them.

Sequencing input: blood. The receptor was isolated from a girl aged 10 to 17 with multiple sclerosis. The chain employs TRBV12-3 or TRBV12-4 and TRBJ2-7; D is unresolved. For the CDR3, the DNA is TGTGCCAGCAGTTTAATCGCTCCCTACGAGCAGTACTTC. Translation gives CASSLIAPYEQYF.